This entry describes one T cell receptor (beta chain). Its specificity is not known. With 60 Vbeta and 13 Jbeta primers, the PCR was carried out. Libraries were prepared by immunoSEQ multiplex PCR; TCRdb keeps only in-frame clonotypes and omits some of them. Among approximately 93,000 clones listed, under 90% were seen once. The data stem from a study of cytomegalovirus exposure and HLA in healthy donors. The CDR3 length is 15 residues. Germline-derived CDR1 and CDR2 are MNHEY and SVGAGI. Trimming took 3 bases from V and 2 from J, leaving 13 bases between them. Broader study findings: Upon later analysis, TCR association rates were observed to vary by HLA locus, being highest for DRB1 and lowest for HLA-C. Among the sequence variants, a highly shared cluster was likely an artifact of sequencing.

The clonotype was recovered from a man aged 45-60 years in good health and CMV-seronegative. This chain links TRBV6-5 with TRBJ1-1, with a possible D match to TRBD1 (5 bases). Sequenced: PBMCs. The CDR3 region is CASSYFEGANTEAFF. CDR3 DNA: TGTGCCAGCAGTTATTTTGAAGGGGCCAACACTGAAGCTTTCTTT.